These 24 T cell receptor beta chains came from one sample sequenced in a study of cytomegalovirus exposure and HLA in healthy donors. PCR employed 60 Vbeta and 13 Jbeta primers. Libraries were prepared by immunoSEQ multiplex PCR; TCRdb keeps only in-frame clonotypes and omits some of them. The profile shows approximately 140,000 clones, 79% of them singletons. Input material: PBMCs. The receptors come from a man aged 45 to 65 in good health and CMV-seropositive.

This chain uses TRBV2 with TRBJ1-1, with TRBD1 matching 8 bases. The CDR3 extends over 13 amino acids. Germline CDR1 is SNHLY and CDR2 is FYNNEI. The ends lost 7 bases at V and 3 bases at J; junction bases unmatched: 4. CDR3 coding DNA: TGTGCCAGCAATACGGACAGGGACACTGAAGCTTTCTTT. Translating gives CASNTDRDTEAFF.

The chain combines TRBV28 with TRBJ2-7; D might be TRBD1 (5 bases). Deletions cut 4 bases from V and 0 bases from J, with 10 bases between. The CDR3 covers 14 residues. From germline, CDR1 is MDHEN and CDR2 SYDVKM. The CDR3 DNA follows: TGTGCCAGCAGTTCACAGGTCGCCTCCTACGAGCAGTACTTC. Its protein product is CASSSQVASYEQYF.

V is TRBV5-1 and J is TRBJ2-7, with 7 bases aligning to TRBD2. The CDR3 is made up of 15 amino acids. Germline V gives CDR1 SGHRS, CDR2 YFSETQ. V trimming: 0 bases; J trimming: 1 base; junction bases outside the gene matches: 4. CDR3 sequence: CASSLAGGSSYEQYF. The CDR3 region has the DNA TGCGCCAGCAGCTTGGCCGGGGGGTCATCCTACGAGCAGTACTTC.

CDR3 loop: CATSSRLAGRYNEQFF. As DNA, the CDR3 is TGTGCCACCAGCAGCAGACTAGCGGGCCGCTACAATGAGCAGTTCTTC. The chain employs TRBV15 and TRBJ2-1; TRBD2 matches 10 bases. The CDR3 is 16 amino acids. With 3 bases clipped from V and 3 bases from J, the junction kept 5 bases outside the gene matches. Germline lookup yields CDR1 LNHNV and CDR2 YYDKDF (reference sequence).

The V call is TRBV10-1, the J call TRBJ2-3, with TRBD1 as a possible D gene (5 bases). The CDR3 is 12 amino acids. Germline CDR1 is WNHNN and CDR2 is SYGVQD (reference sequence). V dropped 6 bases and J dropped 5 bases, with 9 bases sitting between them. DNA for the CDR3: TGCGCCAGCAGGGGCCAGGGAGATACGCAGTATTTT. Translation: CASRGQGDTQYF.

The rearrangement joins TRBV5-1 to TRBJ2-3; 7 bases line up with TRBD1. Trimming at V came to 5 bases and at J to 3 bases, leaving 6 bases not matched to a gene. Per the germline V gene, CDR1 is SGHRS and CDR2 is YFSETQ. CDR3 size: 14 residues. DNA for the CDR3: TGCGCCAGCAGACAAAGGACAGGAACAGATACGCAGTATTTT. It encodes CASRQRTGTDTQYF.

This sequence joins TRBV6-4 and TRBJ2-3; D gene uncertain. Trimming removed 0 bases from V and 0 bases from J, with 7 bases in between. The CDR3 runs to 15 residues. CDR1 MRHNA and CDR2 SNTAGT come from the germline V gene. As DNA, the CDR3 is TGTGCCAGCAGTGACTCGCCAACTAGCACAGATACGCAGTATTTT. Its translation is CASSDSPTSTDTQYF.

The gene calls are TRBV5-1 and TRBJ2-1, with TRBD2 identical over 9 bases. Per germline, CDR1 SGHRS and CDR2 YFSETQ. The CDR3 totals 15 residues. With 4 bases clipped from V and 0 bases from J, the junction kept 2 bases outside the gene matches. This CDR3 reads CASSQTSGSYNEQFF. The CDR3, as DNA: TGCGCCAGCAGCCAGACTAGCGGCTCCTACAATGAGCAGTTCTTC.

The chain is built from TRBV11-2 and TRBJ2-3; 9 bases line up with TRBD2. CDR3 length: 16 amino acids. CDR1 SGHAT and CDR2 FQNNGV come from the germline V gene. V dropped 5 bases and J dropped 4; count of bases not matched to a gene: 10. CDR3: CASSTRGREGSDTQYF. For the CDR3, the DNA is TGTGCCAGCAGCACTAGAGGGCGGGAGGGATCAGATACGCAGTATTTT.

CDR3 DNA sequence: TGTGCCAGTAGAGGGACTAGCGGTTCCTCCTACGAGCAGTACTTC. This gives the protein CASRGTSGSSYEQYF. The chain combines TRBV19 with TRBJ2-7; 11 bases fit TRBD2. Trimming at V came to 6 bases and at J to 0 bases, leaving 4 bases not matched to a gene. Germline V gene sequence: CDR1 LNHDA, CDR2 SQIVND (reference sequence). CDR3 length: 15 amino acids.

The chain joins TRBV5-1 to TRBJ1-2; D possibly corresponds to TRBD1 (5 bases). V gave up 4 bases and J gave up 5 bases, with 15 bases separating them. The germline V gene has CDR1 SGHRS and CDR2 YFSETQ. The CDR3 has 14 amino acids. The chain's CDR3 is CASSVGTGGYGYTF. CDR3 DNA sequence: TGCGCCAGCAGCGTAGGAACGGGGGGATATGGCTACACCTTC.

Points on this clone: This sample also contains other DNA sequences that code for the same CDR3. This chain joins TRBV7-9 and TRBJ1-5; 7 bases are shared with TRBD1. The germline CDR1 and CDR2 sequences are SEHNR and FQNEAQ (reference sequence). The CDR3 is 15 amino acids. Trimming took 2 bases from V and 7 from J; bases not matched to a gene: 8. CDR3 amino acids: CASSLTAGGDQPQHF. The CDR3 bases are TGTGCCAGCAGCTTAACGGCAGGGGGTGACCAGCCCCAGCATTTT. Combining the CDR3 with reference TRBV7-9 and TRBJ1-5 gives the whole variable domain DTGVSQNPRHKITKRGQNVTFRCDPISEHNRLYWYRQTLGQGPEFLTYFQNEAQLEKSRLLSDRFSAERPKGSFSTLEIQRTEQGDSAMYLCASSLTAGGDQPQHFGDGTRLSIL.

The chain combines TRBV10-3 with TRBJ1-1, with D unclear. The V gene's germline CDR1 is ENHRY and CDR2 SYGVKD. V shed 5 bases and J shed 4 bases, with 8 bases lying between them. This CDR3 region has 12 residues. The CDR3 region has the DNA TGTGCCATCAGTAAAGAGCTCACTGAAGCTTTCTTT. Translating gives CAISKELTEAFF.

The chain links TRBV5-1 to TRBJ2-7, with a tentative D call TRBD2 (5 bases). Trimming pared 3 bases from V and 5 bases from J, leaving 12 bases between. Germline CDR1 and CDR2: SGHRS and YFSETQ. The CDR3 runs to 13 residues. The CDR3 DNA reads TGCGCCAGCAGCTCGGGGAATCAGGACGAGCAGTACTTC. Protein: CASSSGNQDEQYF.

The chain joins TRBV7-8 to TRBJ2-2; D possibly corresponds to TRBD1 (6 bases). V was cut by 5 bases and J by 5 bases, with 18 bases left in between. The CDR3 has 16 amino acids. Germline V lookup: CDR1 SGHVS, CDR2 FQNEAQ. CDR3 protein: CASSPRPGHMTGELFF. The CDR3 nucleotides read TGTGCCAGCAGCCCTAGACCGGGACACATGACCGGGGAGCTGTTTTTT.

This rearrangement joins TRBV30 to TRBJ2-5, with 10 bases matching TRBD2. In germline, CDR1 is GTSNPN, CDR2 SVGIG (reference sequence). The CDR3 spans 15 residues. The V gene end was trimmed by 4 bases and the J gene end by 1 base; junction bases not matched to a gene: 6. The CDR3 sequence: CAWNRGLASQETQYF. The CDR3 DNA reads as TGTGCCTGGAATAGGGGACTAGCGAGCCAAGAGACCCAGTACTTC. Drawing the rest from reference TRBV30 and TRBJ2-5, the complete variable domain is SQTIHQWPATLVQPVGSPLSLECTVEGTSNPNLYWYRQAAGRGLQLLFYSVGIGQISSEVPQNLSASRPQDRQFILSSKKLLLSDSGFYLCAWNRGLASQETQYFGPGTRLLVL.

The V call is TRBV2, the J call TRBJ2-5; 10 nucleotides align to TRBD2. Germline lookup yields CDR1 SNHLY and CDR2 FYNNEI. Trimming removed 6 bases from V and 4 bases from J; junction bases left unmatched: 17. The CDR3 runs 18 residues. In DNA form, the CDR3 reads TGTGCCAGCAGCCCGGAGGCTAGCGGGAGAGTTTGGGGAGAGACCCAGTACTTC. As protein: CASSPEASGRVWGETQYF.

The gene calls are TRBV30 and TRBJ2-5, with TRBD2 identical over 7 bases. V shed 4 bases and J 4 bases; nucleotides not matched to a gene: 6. The germline V gene has CDR1 GTSNPN and CDR2 SVGIG (reference sequence). The CDR3 is made up of 13 amino acids. CDR3 nucleotide sequence: TGTGCCTGGACCGTCGGGGGGACAGAGACCCAGTACTTC. Translation: CAWTVGGTETQYF.

This clone occurred a few times. At one end the junction does not follow the germline gene, possibly because of a read error. The V call is TRBV7-9, the J call TRBJ2-5; TRBD2 agrees at 7 bases. The CDR3 runs to 13 residues. Germline values: CDR1 SEHNR, CDR2 FQNEAQ (reference sequence). The CDR3 protein is CASRLEAGERQYF. In DNA, the CDR3 is TGTGCCAGCAGATTAGAGGCGGGGGAACGGCAGTACTTC.

CDR3 protein: CASSGQGGAGGYTF. The CDR3, as DNA: TGTGCCAGCAGTGGACAGGGAGGAGCGGGCGGCTACACCTTC. The rearrangement uses TRBV6-1 and TRBJ1-2; 7 nucleotides line up with TRBD1. V lost 4 bases to trimming and J lost 8 bases; unmatched junction nucleotides: 10. The germline CDR1 and CDR2 sequences are MNHNS and SASEGT. The length of the CDR3 is 14 residues.

This clone has just a few counts. This chain connects TRBV5-5 to TRBJ2-5; 9 nucleotides align to TRBD1. J gave up 2 bases and V 4 bases, and 18 bases lay outside the gene matches. The length of the CDR3 is 19 residues. Germline assignment: CDR1 SGHKS and CDR2 YYEKEE (reference sequence). CDR3: CASSPPGQGPWGLQETQYF. CDR3 sequence (DNA): TGTGCCAGCAGCCCCCCGGGACAGGGCCCATGGGGCCTACAAGAGACCCAGTACTTC.

The chain is built from TRBV4-2 and TRBJ2-2, with D possibly TRBD2 on 5 matching bases. V shed 0 bases and J shed 0 bases, with 8 bases lying between them. The CDR3 is 16 amino acids. Germline CDR1 and CDR2: LGHNA and YNFKEQ. As DNA, the CDR3 is TGTGCCAGCAGCCAAGAGGAGGCCGCGAACACCGGGGAGCTGTTTTTT. Encoded protein: CASSQEEAANTGELFF.

Concerning this clone: The same CDR3 is also encoded by other DNA sequences in this sample. The rearrangement joins TRBV5-1 to TRBJ2-2; D call uncertain. The CDR3 spans 14 residues. Germline V gene lookup returns CDR1 SGHRS and CDR2 YFSETQ. V was pared by 0 bases and J by 1 base, with 4 bases between. CDR3: CASSLAWNTGELFF. The CDR3 coding sequence is TGCGCCAGCAGCTTGGCTTGGAACACCGGGGAGCTGTTTTTT.

This chain links TRBV5-1 with TRBJ2-7; the D gene is possibly TRBD2 (5 bases). Germline lookup yields CDR1 SGHRS and CDR2 YFSETQ. The CDR3 loop spans 14 amino acids. V lost 6 bases to trimming and J lost 5 bases, with 18 bases between them. The DNA for the CDR3 is TGCGCCAGCAAGGACTCTGGTGCTCGGGACGAGCAGTACTTC. Encoded protein: CASKDSGARDEQYF. The variable domain in full, with the rest retrieved from reference TRBV5-1 and TRBJ2-7, is KAGVTQTPRYLIKTRGQQVTLSCSPISGHRSVSWYQQTPGQGLQFLFEYFSETQRNKGNFPGRFSGRQFSNSRSEMNVSTLELGDSALYLCASKDSGARDEQYFGPGTRLTVT.